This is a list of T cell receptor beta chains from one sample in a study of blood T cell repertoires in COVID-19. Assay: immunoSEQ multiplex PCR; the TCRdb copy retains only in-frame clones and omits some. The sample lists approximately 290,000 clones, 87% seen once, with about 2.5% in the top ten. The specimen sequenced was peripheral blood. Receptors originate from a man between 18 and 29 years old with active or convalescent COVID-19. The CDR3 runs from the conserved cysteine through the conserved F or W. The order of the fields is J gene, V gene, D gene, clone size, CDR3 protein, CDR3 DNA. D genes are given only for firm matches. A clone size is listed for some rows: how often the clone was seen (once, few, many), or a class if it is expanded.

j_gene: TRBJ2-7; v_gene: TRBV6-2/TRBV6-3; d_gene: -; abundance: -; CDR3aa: CASSYDSYEQYF; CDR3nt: TGTGCCAGCAGTTACGACAGCTACGAGCAGTACTTC
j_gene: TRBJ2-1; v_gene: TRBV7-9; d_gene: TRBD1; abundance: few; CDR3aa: CASQQGVSRRTNEQFF; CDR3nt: TGTGCCAGCCAACAGGGGGTCTCTAGACGTACCAATGAGCAGTTCTTC
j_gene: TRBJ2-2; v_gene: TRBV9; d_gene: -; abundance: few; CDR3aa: CASSVAGYTGELFF; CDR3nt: TGTGCCAGCAGCGTAGCAGGTTACACCGGGGAGCTGTTTTTT
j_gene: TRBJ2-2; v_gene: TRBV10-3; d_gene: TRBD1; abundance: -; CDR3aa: CASLGQVATGELFF; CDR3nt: TGTGCCAGCCTGGGACAGGTGGCCACCGGGGAGCTGTTTTTT
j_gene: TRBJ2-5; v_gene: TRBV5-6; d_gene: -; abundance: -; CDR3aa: CASSLGAFSGQETQYF; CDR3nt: TGTGCCAGCAGCTTGGGGGCATTTTCGGGGCAAGAGACCCAGTACTTC
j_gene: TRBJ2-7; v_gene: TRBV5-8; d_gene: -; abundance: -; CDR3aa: CASSYPGYEQYF; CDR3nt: TGTGCCAGCAGCTACCCAGGGTACGAGCAGTACTTC
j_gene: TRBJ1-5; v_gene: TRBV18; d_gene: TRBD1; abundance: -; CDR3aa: CASSRTGLNQPQHF; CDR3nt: TGTGCCAGCTCACGGACAGGGCTGAATCAGCCCCAGCATTTT
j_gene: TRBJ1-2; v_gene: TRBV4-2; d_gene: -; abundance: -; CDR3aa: CASSQDRSGTPLGYTF; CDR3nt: TGTGCCAGCAGCCAAGATAGGTCCGGGACACCTCTTGGCTACACCTTC
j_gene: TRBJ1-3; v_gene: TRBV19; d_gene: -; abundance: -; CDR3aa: CASSGLNSGNTIYF; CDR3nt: TGTGCCAGTAGTGGGCTGAACTCTGGAAACACCATATATTTT
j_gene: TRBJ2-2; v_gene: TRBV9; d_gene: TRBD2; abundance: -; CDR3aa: CASSHSGGGNTGELFF; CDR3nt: TGTGCCAGCAGTCATAGCGGGGGGGGGAACACCGGGGAGCTGTTTTTT
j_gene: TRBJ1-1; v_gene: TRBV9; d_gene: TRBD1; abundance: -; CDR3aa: CASSVEAGQGNTEAFF; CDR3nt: TGTGCCAGCAGCGTAGAAGCCGGACAGGGGAACACTGAAGCTTTCTTT
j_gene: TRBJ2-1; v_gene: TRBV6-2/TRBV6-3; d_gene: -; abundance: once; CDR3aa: CASSYSVGGEQFF; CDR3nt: TGTGCCAGCAGTTACTCGGTGGGCGGGGAGCAGTTCTTC
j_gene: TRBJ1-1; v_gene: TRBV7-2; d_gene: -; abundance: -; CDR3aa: CASSFSPGLLEAFF; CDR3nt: TGTGCCAGCAGCTTCTCCCCAGGGCTACTTGAAGCTTTCTTT
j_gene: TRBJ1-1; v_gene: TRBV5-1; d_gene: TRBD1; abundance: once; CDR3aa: CASSAGQTTEAFF; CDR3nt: TGCGCCAGCAGCGCGGGACAGACCACTGAAGCTTTCTTT
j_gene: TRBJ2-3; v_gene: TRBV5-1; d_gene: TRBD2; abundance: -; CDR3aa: CASNIAGTDTQYF; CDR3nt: TGCGCCAGCAACATAGCGGGAACAGATACGCAGTATTTT
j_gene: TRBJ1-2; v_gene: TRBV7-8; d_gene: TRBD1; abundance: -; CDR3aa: CASSLGQNGYTF; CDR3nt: TGTGCCAGCAGCTTGGGACAGAATGGCTACACCTTC
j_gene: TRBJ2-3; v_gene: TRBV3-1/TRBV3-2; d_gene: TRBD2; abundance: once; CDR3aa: CASSHRLGGSSTDTQYF; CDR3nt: TGTGCCAGCAGCCACCGCCTCGGGGGGTCGTCGACAGATACGCAGTATTTT
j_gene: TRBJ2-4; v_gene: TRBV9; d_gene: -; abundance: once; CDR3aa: CASSGGTAGAKNIQYF; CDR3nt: TGTGCCAGCAGCGGGGGCACGGCGGGGGCCAAAAACATTCAGTACTTC
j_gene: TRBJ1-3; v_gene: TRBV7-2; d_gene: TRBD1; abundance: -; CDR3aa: CASSSSVGQNSGNTIYF; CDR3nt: TGTGCCAGCAGCTCGTCCGTGGGACAGAACTCTGGAAACACCATATATTTT
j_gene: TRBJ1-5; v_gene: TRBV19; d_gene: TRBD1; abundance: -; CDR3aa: CASSMGVDRAKEPQHF; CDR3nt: TGTGCCAGTAGTATGGGGGTCGACAGGGCTAAGGAGCCCCAGCATTTT
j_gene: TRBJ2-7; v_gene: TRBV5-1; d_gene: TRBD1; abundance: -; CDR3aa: CASSLKTGGVSYEQYF; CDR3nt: TGCGCCAGCAGCTTGAAGACAGGGGGCGTCTCCTACGAGCAGTACTTC
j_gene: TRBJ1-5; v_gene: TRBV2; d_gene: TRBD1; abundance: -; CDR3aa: CASSEEGATEHF; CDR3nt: TGTGCCAGCAGTGAAGAGGGGGCTACTGAGCATTTT
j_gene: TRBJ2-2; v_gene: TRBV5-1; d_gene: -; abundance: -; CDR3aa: CASSLVAGANTGELFF; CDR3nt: TGCGCCAGCAGCTTGGTGGCAGGGGCGAACACCGGGGAGCTGTTTTTT
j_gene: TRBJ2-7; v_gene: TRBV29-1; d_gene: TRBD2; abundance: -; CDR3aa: CSVSGGERYEQYF; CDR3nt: TGCAGCGTTAGCGGGGGGGAGAGGTACGAGCAGTACTTC
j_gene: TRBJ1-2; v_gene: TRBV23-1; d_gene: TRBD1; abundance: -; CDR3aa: CARKTGQGISKGYTF; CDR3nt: TGCGCCAGAAAGACGGGACAGGGGATAAGTAAGGGCTACACCTTC
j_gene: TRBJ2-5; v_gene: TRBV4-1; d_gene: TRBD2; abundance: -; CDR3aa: CASSQVLAGGVFQETQYF; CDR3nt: TGCGCCAGCAGCCAAGTCCTAGCGGGGGGAGTCTTTCAAGAGACCCAGTACTTC
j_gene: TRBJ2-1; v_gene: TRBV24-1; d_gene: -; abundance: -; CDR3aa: CATSDRTGTRSYNEQFF; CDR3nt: TGTGCCACCAGTGATCGAACAGGGACCCGCTCCTACAATGAGCAGTTCTTC
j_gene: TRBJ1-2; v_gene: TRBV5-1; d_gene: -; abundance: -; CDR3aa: CASSLDVQGRDGYTF; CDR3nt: TGCGCCAGCAGCTTGGATGTCCAGGGAAGGGATGGCTACACCTTC
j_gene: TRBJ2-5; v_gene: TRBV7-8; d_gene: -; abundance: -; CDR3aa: CASSLAPGRQETQYF; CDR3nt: TGTGCCAGCAGCTTAGCCCCCGGGAGACAAGAGACCCAGTACTTC
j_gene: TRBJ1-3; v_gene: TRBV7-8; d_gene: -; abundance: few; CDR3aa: CASSLKLSGNTIYF; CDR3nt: TGTGCCAGCAGCTTAAAACTCTCTGGAAACACCATATATTTT
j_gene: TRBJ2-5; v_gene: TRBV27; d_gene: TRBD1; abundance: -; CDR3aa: CASRGGDRGRTQYF; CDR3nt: TGTGCCAGCAGGGGGGGGGACAGGGGGAGAACCCAGTACTTC
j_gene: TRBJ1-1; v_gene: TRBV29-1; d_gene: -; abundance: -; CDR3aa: CSEARQERAEAFF; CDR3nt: TGCAGCGAGGCCCGACAGGAGAGGGCTGAAGCTTTCTTT
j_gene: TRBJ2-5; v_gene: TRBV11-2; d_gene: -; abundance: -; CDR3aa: CASSSMEDRIETQYF; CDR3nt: TGTGCCAGCAGCTCGATGGAGGACAGAATAGAGACCCAGTACTTC
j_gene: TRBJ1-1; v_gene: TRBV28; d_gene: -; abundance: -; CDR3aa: CASSQIGSNTEAFF; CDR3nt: TGTGCCAGCAGTCAAATCGGGTCGAACACTGAAGCTTTCTTT
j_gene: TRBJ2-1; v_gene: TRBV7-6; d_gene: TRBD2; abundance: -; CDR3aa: CASSLLAGGREQFF; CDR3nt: TGTGCCAGCAGCTTACTAGCGGGGGGGCGTGAGCAGTTCTTC
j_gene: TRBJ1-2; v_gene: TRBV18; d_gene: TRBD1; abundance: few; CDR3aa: CASSPVILRTGIYGYTF; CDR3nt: TGTGCCAGCTCACCCGTAATATTGCGGACAGGGATCTATGGCTACACCTTC
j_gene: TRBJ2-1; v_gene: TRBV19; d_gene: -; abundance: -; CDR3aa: CASSIRGEQFF; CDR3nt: TGTGCCAGTAGTATCAGGGGTGAGCAGTTCTTC
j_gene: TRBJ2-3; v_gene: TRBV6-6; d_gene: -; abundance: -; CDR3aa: CASSPGLSTDTQYF; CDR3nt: TGTGCCAGCAGCCCCGGACTGAGCACAGATACGCAGTATTTT
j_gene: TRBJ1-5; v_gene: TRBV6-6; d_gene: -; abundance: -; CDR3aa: CATWTGNQPQHF; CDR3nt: TGTGCCACCTGGACAGGCAATCAGCCCCAGCATTTT
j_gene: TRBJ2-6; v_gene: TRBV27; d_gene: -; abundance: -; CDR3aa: CASSSFRGSGANVLTF; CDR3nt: TGTGCCAGCAGTTCCTTTAGGGGCTCTGGGGCCAACGTCCTGACTTTC
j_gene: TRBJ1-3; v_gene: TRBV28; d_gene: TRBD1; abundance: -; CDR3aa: CASSNAGTVVNTIYF; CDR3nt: TGTGCCAGCAGTAACGCCGGGACAGTCGTGAACACCATATATTTT
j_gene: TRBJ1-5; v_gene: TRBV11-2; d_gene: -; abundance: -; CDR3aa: CASSLVQQGEPQHF; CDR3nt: TGTGCCAGCAGCTTAGTCCAACAGGGTGAGCCCCAGCATTTT
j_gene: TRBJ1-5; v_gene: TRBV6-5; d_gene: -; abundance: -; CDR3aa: CASSPRGEQPQHF; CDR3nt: TGTGCCAGCAGCCCAAGGGGTGAACAGCCCCAGCATTTT
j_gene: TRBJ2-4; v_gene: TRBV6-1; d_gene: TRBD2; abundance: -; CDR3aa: CASSEWSSGSQNIQYF; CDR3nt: TGTGCCAGCAGTGAATGGTCTAGCGGGAGTCAAAACATTCAGTACTTC
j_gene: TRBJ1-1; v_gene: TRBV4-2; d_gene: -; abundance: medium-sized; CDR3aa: CASSQEVEPTEAFF; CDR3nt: TGTGCCAGCAGCCAAGAGGTAGAGCCCACTGAAGCTTTCTTT
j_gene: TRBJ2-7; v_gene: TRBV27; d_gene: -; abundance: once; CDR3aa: CASMAPSYEQYF; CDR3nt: TGTGCCAGCATGGCTCCTTCCTACGAGCAGTACTTC
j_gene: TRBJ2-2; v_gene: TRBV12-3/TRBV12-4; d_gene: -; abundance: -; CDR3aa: CASSSSPRGELFF; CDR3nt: TGTGCCAGCAGTTCAAGCCCTCGGGGGGAGCTGTTTTTT
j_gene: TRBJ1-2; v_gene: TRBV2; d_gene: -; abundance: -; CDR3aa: CASSERRVVEGYTF; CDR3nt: TGTGCCAGCAGTGAACGCAGGGTAGTGGAGGGCTACACCTTC
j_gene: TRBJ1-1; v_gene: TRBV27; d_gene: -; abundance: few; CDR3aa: CASSLSRRWADEAFF; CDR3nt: TGTGCCAGCAGTTTATCAAGACGGTGGGCAGATGAAGCTTTCTTT
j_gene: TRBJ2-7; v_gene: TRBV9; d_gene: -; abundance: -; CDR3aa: CASSIQASLESEQYF; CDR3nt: TGTGCCAGCAGCATCCAGGCGTCCTTGGAATCCGAGCAGTACTTC
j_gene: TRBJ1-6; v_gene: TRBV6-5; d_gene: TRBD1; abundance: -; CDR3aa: CASSYLGQYNSPLHF; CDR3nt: TGTGCCAGCAGTTACCTGGGACAGTATAATTCACCCCTCCACTTT
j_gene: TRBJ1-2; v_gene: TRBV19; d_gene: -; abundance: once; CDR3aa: CASSTGVRGYTF; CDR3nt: TGTGCCAGTAGTACGGGGGTGCGTGGCTACACCTTC
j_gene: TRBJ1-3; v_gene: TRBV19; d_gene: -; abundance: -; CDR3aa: CASSSNSAGEGNTIYF; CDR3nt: TGTGCCAGTAGTTCTAACTCGGCGGGAGAAGGAAACACCATATATTTT
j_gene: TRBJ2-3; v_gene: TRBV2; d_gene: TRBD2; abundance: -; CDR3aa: CASSGSRGGTDTQYF; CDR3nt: TGTGCCAGCAGTGGGTCTCGGGGGGGCACAGATACGCAGTATTTT
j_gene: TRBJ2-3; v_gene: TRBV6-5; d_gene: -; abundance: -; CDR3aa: CASSYSWQYPTDTQYF; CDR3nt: TGTGCCAGCAGTTACTCTTGGCAGTACCCCACAGATACGCAGTATTTT